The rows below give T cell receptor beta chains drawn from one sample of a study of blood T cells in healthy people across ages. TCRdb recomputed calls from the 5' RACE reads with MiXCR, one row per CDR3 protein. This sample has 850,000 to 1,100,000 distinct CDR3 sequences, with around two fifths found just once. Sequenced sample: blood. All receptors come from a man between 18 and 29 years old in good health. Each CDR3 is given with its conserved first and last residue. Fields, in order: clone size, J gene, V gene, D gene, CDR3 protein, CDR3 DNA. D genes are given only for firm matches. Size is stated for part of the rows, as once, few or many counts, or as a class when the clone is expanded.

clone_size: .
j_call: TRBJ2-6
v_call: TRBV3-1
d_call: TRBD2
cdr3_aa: CASGLGLAGFGANVLTF
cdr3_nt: TGTGCCAGCGGGCTCGGACTAGCGGGGTTTGGGGCCAACGTCCTGACTTTC

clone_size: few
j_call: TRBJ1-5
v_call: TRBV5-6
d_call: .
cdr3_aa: CASSLASTSGNQPQHF
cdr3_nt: TGTGCCAGCAGCTTGGCCTCCACGTCTGGCAATCAGCCCCAGCATTTT

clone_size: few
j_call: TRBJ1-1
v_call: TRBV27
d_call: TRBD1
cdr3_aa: CASSLTRQGEAFF
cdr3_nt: TGTGCCAGCAGTTTAACCCGACAGGGGGAAGCTTTCTTT

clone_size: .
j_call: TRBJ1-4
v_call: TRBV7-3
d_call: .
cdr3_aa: CASSLSGRGDTNEKLFF
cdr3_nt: TGTGCCAGCAGCTTAAGTGGAAGAGGCGATACTAATGAAAAACTGTTTTTT

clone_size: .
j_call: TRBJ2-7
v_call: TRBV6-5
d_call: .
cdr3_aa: CASSSSHISYEQYF
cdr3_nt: TGTGCCAGCAGTTCCTCCCACATTTCCTACGAGCAGTACTTC

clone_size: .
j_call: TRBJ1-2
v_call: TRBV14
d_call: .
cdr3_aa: CASSQGDGEDYGYTF
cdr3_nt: TGTGCCAGCAGCCAAGGAGACGGGGAGGACTATGGCTACACCTTC

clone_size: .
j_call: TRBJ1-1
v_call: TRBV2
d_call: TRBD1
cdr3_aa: CASTLSGDRGGTEAFF
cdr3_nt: TGTGCCAGCACCCTTTCGGGGGACAGGGGTGGCACTGAAGCTTTCTTT

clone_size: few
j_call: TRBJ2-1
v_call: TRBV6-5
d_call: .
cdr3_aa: CASSRRGEGNEQFF
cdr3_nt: TGTGCCAGCAGTCGGAGGGGGGAGGGCAATGAGCAGTTCTTC

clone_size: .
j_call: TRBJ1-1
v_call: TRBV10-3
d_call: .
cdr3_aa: CATQRGREDTEAFF
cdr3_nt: TGTGCCACACAAAGGGGCCGAGAGGACACTGAAGCTTTCTTT

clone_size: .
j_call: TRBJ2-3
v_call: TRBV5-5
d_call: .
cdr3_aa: CASSLLGTDTDTQYF
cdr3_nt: TGTGCCAGCAGCTTGTTAGGGACGGACACAGATACGCAGTATTTT